This TCR beta chain comes out of a study of shared clonotypes between healthy human individuals (dated by TCRdb to 2018 to 2020). A note on the overall study: Two women and a few men aged 18 to 49 years were included in the cohort. For each donor, CD4 naive and CD4 memory were each run on three plates, CD8 naive on two plates, and CD8 memory on one plate. The study deeply sequenced blood TCR repertoires of about five healthy adults to estimate repertoire size and the extent of clonotype sharing between individuals. Libraries were prepared and TCR repertoires were sequenced by different laboratories using diverse techniques, in order to increase sequencing depth and limit assay-specific biases. Leukapheresis yielded between about 0.9 and 9 billion PBMCs per donor. The paper's findings and limits, for the study overall: Compared with non-shared clonotypes, the clonotypes found in all four sorted-subset donors had higher generation probabilities. Rarefaction of sorted-subset datasets indicated incomplete sequencing despite the large sequencing depth. Naive subsets generally had larger estimated clonotype richness than memory subsets did. Pairwise subsampling indicated that sequencing depth was expected to affect the degree of clonotype sharing among donors. Sampling was limited to blood, and TCR repertoires in tissue likely differ from TCR repertoires in blood. Sharing across four donors was observed for about 5% of naive CD4, over 3% of naive CD8, over 2% of memory CD4, and 0.4% of memory CD8 clonotypes. The genetic and exposure-history diversity represented was limited by the small number of donors.

TCR CDR3 regions were amplified from genomic DNA by multiplex PCR using the deep immunoSEQ assay. Extracted genomic DNA from each cell subset was distributed evenly across all wells of several immunoSEQ 96-well plates, and each plate was treated as a replicate. For sorted subsets, each replicate PCR was loaded with approximately 190 ng genomic DNA, equivalent to approximately 33,000 T cell genomes. Purified libraries were quantified with a Qubit 3.0 fluorometer, sized on a Bioanalyzer 2100, and re-quantified with the KAPA Library Quantification kit. A separate single-read 150-cycle Illumina NextSeq 550 flow cell was used to sequence each immunoSEQ 96-well plate. The authors processed their data as follows. Because the immunoSEQ output included only junctional sequences and no quality scores, the filtering could not be the same as the filtering used for full-length reads. Sequences were annotated with PyIR, a Python wrapper for IgBLAST v1.9, using IMGT germline references to assign V/J genes and CDR3. Reads with weak V/J assignments (E-value above 1e-6), missing CDR3, stop codons, out-of-frame junctions, or ambiguous translated residues were removed. V3J clonotypes were defined by identical inferred V gene, J gene, and CDR3 amino acid sequence. The percentage overlap between two repertoires was calculated by dividing the number of shared unique clonotypes by the size of the smaller repertoire. Richness of each repertoire was evaluated using RTK rarefaction, the Chao1 estimator, and Recon v2.1 estimates of unobserved clonotypes. Generation probabilities were computed with OLGA for all TCRbeta clonotypes obtained by the gDNA method from four donors. TCRdb stores this immuneACCESS table with in-frame sequences only. Part of the clones is absent; in the studies checked, under half of the shortfall reflects unresolved V genes, and no reason is known for the rest. The V and J calls and clone size were taken over from that table, and D and trimming were inferred from the DNA. This sample comprises 2,500,000 or so clones, 85% to 95% of them detected only once. The top ten constitute 0.14% of the sample.

Healthy HIV-negative adults with no recently reported acute infections or vaccinations were included as donors. Every donor was a Caucasian adult residing in Nashville, Tennessee, USA. CD4+ T cells were enriched by magnetic negative selection, after which naive cells were positively selected on CD45RA and the negative fraction was taken as the memory subset. Blood was collected by leukapheresis, and PBMCs were isolated by Ficoll-Histopaque density gradient centrifugation and then cryopreserved in liquid nitrogen vapor phase. Analytical flow cytometry was used to check the purity and quantity of every magnetically sorted T cell population. Genomic DNA was isolated from each sorted fraction and quantified by UV absorbance on a Nanodrop 2000c. As concerns this clone: The antigen it recognizes is unknown. No much larger clone is present one base from it, and per-base qualities are unavailable.

Trimming costs V 2 bases and J 0 bases, and their ends lie 16 bases apart. The CDR3 numbers 17 residues from cysteine through phenylalanine. The read is trimmed to its CDR3 DNA, 51 bases read in frame from base 1. Sequences SGHDT (CDR1) and YYEEEE (CDR2) are obtained from the germline V gene. The clonotype originates from a man younger than 30 in good health. The rearranged segments are TRBV5-6 and TRBJ2-3; the D gene is perhaps TRBD1, on 6 matching bases. The specimen sequenced was naive CD4+ T cells sorted from blood. What the cell subset or site label conveys for this sample: CD45RA+ positively selected. CDR3 reads: CASSLARGIASTDTQYF. The DNA is TGTGCCAGCAGCTTAGCCAGGGGCATTGCGAGCACAGATACGCAGTATTTT.